The clone carrying this T cell receptor beta chain was seen at least ten times. The antigen remains undetermined. The sample comes from a study of glioma-infiltrating T cells. TCR alpha and beta CDR3 regions were amplified from RNA using iRepertoire nested multiplex PCR. TCRdb re-derived calls from the multiplex PCR reads in MiXCR, one entry per CDR3 protein. Of 35,000 to 45,000 distinct CDR3 sequences in the sample, about a fifth are singletons; the top ten hold roughly 6.1%. Findings of the study overall: Very few CDR3 sequences were shared between tissue and blood.

Material: glioma tissue, nonneoplastic brain tissue, or PBMCs (not recorded which). The sequence came from a human donor with low-grade glioma or glioblastoma, undergoing nonglioma brain surgery, or in good health (not recorded which).

The CDR3 sequence: CATSGNNEQFF. The CDR3 nucleotides are TGTGCCACCAGCGGAAACAATGAGCAGTTCTTC. The chain carries TRBV15 and TRBJ2-1, with D unresolved. There are 11 residues in the CDR3. Trimming removed 5 bases at V and 5 bases at J, with 4 bases between. The germline gives CDR1 LNHNV, CDR2 YYDKDF (reference sequence).